This TCR beta chain was observed in a study of cytomegalovirus exposure and HLA in healthy donors. Turning to the study itself: From HLA-typed donors, an early data release held roughly 89 million unique TCRs.

The PCR had 60 Vbeta and 13 Jbeta primers. TCRdb keeps only in-frame clones here, not all; method: immunoSEQ multiplex PCR. The top ten hold under 2% of the sample, which has around 140,000 clones, about 82% seen once. J was trimmed by 1 base and V by 6 bases; bases with no gene match: 5. Germline V gene lookup returns CDR1 MNHNY and CDR2 SVGAGI (reference sequence). The CDR3 contains 16 residues. The chain employs TRBV6-6 and TRBJ2-1, with 11 bases lining up with TRBD2. Sequences were obtained from PBMCs. This clonotype originated in a female donor in good health and CMV-seropositive. The CDR3 loop reads CASRGGTSGSYNEQFF. The CDR3 nucleotides read TGTGCCAGCAGGGGGGGGACTAGCGGTTCCTACAATGAGCAGTTCTTC.